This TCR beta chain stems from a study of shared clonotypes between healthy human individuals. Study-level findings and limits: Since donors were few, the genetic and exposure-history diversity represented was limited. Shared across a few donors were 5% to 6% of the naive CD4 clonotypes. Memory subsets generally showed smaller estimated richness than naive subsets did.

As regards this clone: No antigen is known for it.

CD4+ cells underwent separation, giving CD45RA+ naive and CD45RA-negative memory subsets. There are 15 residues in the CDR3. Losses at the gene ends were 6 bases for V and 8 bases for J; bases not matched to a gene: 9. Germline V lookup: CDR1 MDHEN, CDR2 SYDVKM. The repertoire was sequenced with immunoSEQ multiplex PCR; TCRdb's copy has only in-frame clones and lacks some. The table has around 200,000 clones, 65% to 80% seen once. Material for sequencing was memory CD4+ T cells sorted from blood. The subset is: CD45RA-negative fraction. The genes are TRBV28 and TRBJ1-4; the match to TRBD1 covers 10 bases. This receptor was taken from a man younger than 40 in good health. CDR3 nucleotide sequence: TGTGCCAGCAGGGAACCGGGACAGGGGAGCGAAAAACTGTTTTTT. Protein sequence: CASREPGQGSEKLFF.